This T cell receptor beta chain was sequenced for a study of blood T cell repertoires in COVID-19. Libraries were prepared by immunoSEQ multiplex PCR; TCRdb keeps only in-frame clonotypes and omits some of them. This sample has about 66,000 clones, with over 85% found just once. V was pared by 6 bases and J by 2 bases, with 14 bases between. The CDR3 length is 14 residues. Per the germline V gene, CDR1 is SNHLY and CDR2 is FYNNEI. This TCR was recovered from a man aged 55-75 years with acute or convalescent COVID-19. This chain joins TRBV2 and TRBJ2-7; perhaps TRBD2 as D (6 bases). The sample was peripheral blood. CDR3 in amino acids: CASRREFLTYEQYF. In DNA, the CDR3 is TGTGCCAGCAGACGGGAGTTTTTGACCTACGAGCAGTACTTC.